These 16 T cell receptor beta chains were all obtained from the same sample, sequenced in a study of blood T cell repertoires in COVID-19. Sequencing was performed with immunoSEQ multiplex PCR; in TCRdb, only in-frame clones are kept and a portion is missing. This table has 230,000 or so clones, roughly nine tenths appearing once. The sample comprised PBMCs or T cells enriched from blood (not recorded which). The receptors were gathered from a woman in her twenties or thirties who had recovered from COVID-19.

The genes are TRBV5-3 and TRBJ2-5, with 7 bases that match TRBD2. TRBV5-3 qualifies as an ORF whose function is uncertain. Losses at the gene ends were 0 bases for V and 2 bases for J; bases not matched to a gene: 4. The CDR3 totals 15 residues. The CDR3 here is CARSLEGSGQETQYF. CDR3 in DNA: TGTGCCAGAAGCTTGGAAGGTAGCGGGCAAGAGACCCAGTACTTC.

In nucleotides, the CDR3 is TGTGCCATCAGTGAGTCGGCCTCCTATGGCTACACCTTC. It translates to CAISESASYGYTF. V gene TRBV10-3 combines with J gene TRBJ1-2; D is uncertain. Trimming cost V 0 bases and J 4 bases, with 6 bases left between them. CDR3 length equals 13 residues. CDR1 and CDR2 (germline): ENHRY, SYGVKD.

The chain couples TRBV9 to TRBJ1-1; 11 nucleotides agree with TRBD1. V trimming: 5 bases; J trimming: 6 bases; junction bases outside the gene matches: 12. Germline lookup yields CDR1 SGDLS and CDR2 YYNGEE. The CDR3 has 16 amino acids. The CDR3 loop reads CASSAGTGGTRAEAFF. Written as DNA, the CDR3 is TGTGCCAGCAGTGCCGGGACAGGGGGAACAAGGGCTGAAGCTTTCTTT.

CDR3 in amino acids: CASSSLRAGPYNEQFF. CDR3 DNA sequence: TGTGCCAGCAGCTCCCTTCGAGCGGGCCCCTACAATGAGCAGTTCTTC. The genes are TRBV7-9 and TRBJ2-1, with D possibly matching TRBD2 (6 bases). CDR1 and CDR2 (germline): SEHNR, FQNEAQ (reference sequence). The V and J ends lost 4 bases and 2 bases respectively, with 15 bases between them. CDR3 length equals 16 residues.

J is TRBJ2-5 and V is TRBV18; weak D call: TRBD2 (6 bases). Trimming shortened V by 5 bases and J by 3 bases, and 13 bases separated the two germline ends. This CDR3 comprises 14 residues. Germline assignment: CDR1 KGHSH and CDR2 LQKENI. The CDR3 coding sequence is TGTGCCAGCTCAAATAGAGGCGGGGAAGAGACCCAGTACTTC. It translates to CASSNRGGEETQYF. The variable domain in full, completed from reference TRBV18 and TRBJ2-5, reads NAGVMQNPRHLVRRRGQEARLRCSPMKGHSHVYWYRQLPEEGLKFMVYLQKENIIDESGMPKERFSAEFPKEGPSILRIQQVVRGDSAAYFCASSNRGGEETQYFGPGTRLLVL.

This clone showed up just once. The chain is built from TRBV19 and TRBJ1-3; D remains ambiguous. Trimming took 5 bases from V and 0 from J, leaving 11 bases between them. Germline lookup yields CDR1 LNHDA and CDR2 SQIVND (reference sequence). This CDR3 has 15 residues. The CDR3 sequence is CASSDWVYSGNTIYF. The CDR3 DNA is TGTGCCAGTAGTGACTGGGTCTACTCTGGAAACACCATATATTTT.

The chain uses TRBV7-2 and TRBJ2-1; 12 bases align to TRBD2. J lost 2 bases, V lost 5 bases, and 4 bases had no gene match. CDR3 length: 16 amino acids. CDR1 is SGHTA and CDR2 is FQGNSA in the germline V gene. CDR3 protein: CASSPASGGAYNEQFF. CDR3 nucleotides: TGTGCCAGCAGCCCCGCTAGCGGGGGGGCCTACAATGAGCAGTTCTTC. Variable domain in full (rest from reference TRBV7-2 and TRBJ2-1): GAGVSQSPSNKVTEKGKDVELRCDPISGHTALYWYRQSLGQGLEFLIYFQGNSAPDKSGLPSDRFSAERTGGSVSTLTIQRTQQEDSAVYLCASSPASGGAYNEQFFGPGTRLTVL.

CDR3 sequence reads: CATNHRQDQPQHF. As DNA, the CDR3 is TGTGCCACAAACCACAGACAGGATCAGCCCCAGCATTTT. The chain uses TRBV10-3 and TRBJ1-5, with D possibly matching TRBD1 (6 bases). The germline CDR1 and CDR2 sequences are ENHRY and SYGVKD. V dropped 10 bases and J dropped 5 bases, with 15 bases sitting between them. This CDR3 is 13 amino acids long.

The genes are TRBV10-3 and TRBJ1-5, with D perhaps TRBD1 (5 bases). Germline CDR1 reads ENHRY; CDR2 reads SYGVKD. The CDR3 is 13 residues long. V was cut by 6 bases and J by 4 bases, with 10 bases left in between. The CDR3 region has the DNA TGTGCCATCAGCCAGGGAGGGAATCAGCCCCAGCATTTT. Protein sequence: CAISQGGNQPQHF.

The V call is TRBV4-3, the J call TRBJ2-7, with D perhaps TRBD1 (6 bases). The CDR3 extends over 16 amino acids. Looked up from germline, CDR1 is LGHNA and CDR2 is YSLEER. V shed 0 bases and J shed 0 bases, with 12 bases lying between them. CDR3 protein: CASSQDGTPSSYEQYF. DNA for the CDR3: TGCGCCAGCAGCCAAGACGGGACACCCAGCTCCTACGAGCAGTACTTC.

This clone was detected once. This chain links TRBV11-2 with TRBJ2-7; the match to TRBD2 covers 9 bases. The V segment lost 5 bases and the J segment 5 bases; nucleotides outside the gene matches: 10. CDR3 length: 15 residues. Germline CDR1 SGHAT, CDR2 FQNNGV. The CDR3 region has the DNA TGTGCCAGCAGCCGTATAGCGGGGGAGAGGAACGAGCAGTACTTC. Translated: CASSRIAGERNEQYF.

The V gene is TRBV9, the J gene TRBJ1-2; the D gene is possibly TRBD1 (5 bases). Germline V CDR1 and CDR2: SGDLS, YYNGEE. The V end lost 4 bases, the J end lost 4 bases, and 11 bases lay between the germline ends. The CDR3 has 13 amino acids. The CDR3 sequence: CASSPMGGYGYTF. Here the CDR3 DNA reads TGTGCCAGCAGCCCCATGGGGGGCTATGGCTACACCTTC.

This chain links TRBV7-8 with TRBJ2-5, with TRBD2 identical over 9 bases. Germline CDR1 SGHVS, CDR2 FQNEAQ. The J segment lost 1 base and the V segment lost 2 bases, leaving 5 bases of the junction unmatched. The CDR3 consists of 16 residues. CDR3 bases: TGTGCCAGCAGCTTACCAGCGGGGGGTCCCCAAGAGACCCAGTACTTC. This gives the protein CASSLPAGGPQETQYF.

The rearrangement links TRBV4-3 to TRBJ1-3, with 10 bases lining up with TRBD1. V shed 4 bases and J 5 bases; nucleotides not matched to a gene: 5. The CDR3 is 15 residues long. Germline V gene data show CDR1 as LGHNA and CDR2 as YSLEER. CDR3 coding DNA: TGCGCCAGCAGCCGGGACAGGGGAGGAAGAAACACCATATATTTT. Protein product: CASSRDRGGRNTIYF.

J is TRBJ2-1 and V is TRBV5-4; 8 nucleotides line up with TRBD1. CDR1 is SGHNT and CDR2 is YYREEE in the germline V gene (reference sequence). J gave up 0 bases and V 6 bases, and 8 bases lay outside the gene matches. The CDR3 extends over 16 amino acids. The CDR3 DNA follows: TGTGCCAGCAACGGACAGGGTTCAGCCTCCTACAATGAGCAGTTCTTC. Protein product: CASNGQGSASYNEQFF.

CDR3 nucleotide sequence: TGTGCCAGAGAGGTTAGCGGGGGTCCGGATACGCAGTATTTT. Translating it yields CAREVSGGPDTQYF. This chain links TRBV2 with TRBJ2-3; 9 positions agree with TRBD2. The germline gives CDR1 SNHLY, CDR2 FYNNEI. Trimming removed 9 bases from V and 6 bases from J; junction bases left unmatched: 10. The CDR3 sequence is 14 residues long. The entire variable domain, with the rest obtained from reference TRBV2 and TRBJ2-3, is as follows: EPEVTQTPSHQVTQMGQEVILRCVPISNHLYFYWYRQILGQKVEFLVSFYNNEISEKSEIFDDQFSVERPDGSNFTLKIRSTKLEDSAMYFCAREVSGGPDTQYFGPGTRLTVL.